Following are 32 T cell receptor beta chains from one sample sequenced in a study of blood T cells in healthy people across ages. Next came a second PCR, run for about 7 to 11 cycles, which used a sample-barcoded 5' primer along with a J-beta primer mix. TCRdb reprocessed the 5' RACE reads with MiXCR, giving one entry per CDR3 protein. The data contain about 2 million distinct CDR3 sequences, less than 50% of them seen just once; the ten biggest clones take up less than 2.5%. Sequenced sample: blood. The receptor set was obtained from a woman between 35 and 50 years old in good health.

In this sample, this clonotype turned up a few times. The chain has TRBV20-1 and TRBJ1-4, with 8 positions matching TRBD1. The V gene end was trimmed by 6 bases and the J gene end by 3 bases; junction bases not matched to a gene: 15. Germline values: CDR1 DFQATT, CDR2 SNEGSKA (reference sequence). CDR3 length: 17 amino acids. The CDR3: CSASRQGLSRSNEKLFF. Written as DNA, the CDR3 is TGCAGTGCCTCACGACAGGGGCTAAGTAGGTCTAATGAAAAACTGTTTTTT.

V and J are TRBV6-2 or TRBV6-3 and TRBJ2-7, with 11 bases lining up with TRBD1. The J call is uncertain, as TRBJ2-5 better fits the DNA end. CDR1 is MNHEY, CDR2 SVGEGT, per germline. The CDR3 covers 17 residues. CDR3 sequence reads: CASSYWTGGELRETQYF. CDR3 DNA: TGTGCCAGCAGTTACTGGACAGGGGGCGAGTTGCGGGAGACCCAGTACTTC.

The rearrangement joins TRBV11-2 to TRBJ2-1; D could derive from TRBD1 or TRBD2 (6 bases each). Germline CDR1 SGHAT, CDR2 FQNNGV. The CDR3 runs 17 residues. Trimming left V 5 bases short and J 5 bases short, with 22 bases between. As DNA, the CDR3 is TGTGCCAGCAGCCGCGATAGGGGGGTAGGATATGACAATGAGCAGTTCTTC. Amino acids: CASSRDRGVGYDNEQFF. Together with reference TRBV11-2 and TRBJ2-1, the CDR3 gives the full variable domain: EAGVAQSPRYKIIEKRQSVAFWCNPISGHATLYWYQQILGQGPKLLIQFQNNGVVDDSQLPKDRFSAERLKGVDSTLKIQPAKLEDSAVYLCASSRDRGVGYDNEQFFGPGTRLTVL.

This clonotype came up a few times. The CDR3 here is CSATLARGAKNIQYF. Here the CDR3 DNA reads TGCAGTGCTACCCTGGCACGGGGAGCCAAAAACATTCAGTACTTC. The V call is TRBV20-1, the J call TRBJ2-4; TRBD2 is a possible D gene (5 bases). CDR3 length: 15 amino acids. The germline V and J ends were trimmed by 4 bases and 0 bases, with 13 bases remaining between them. Per the germline V gene, CDR1 is DFQATT and CDR2 is SNEGSKA (reference sequence).

This rearrangement joins TRBV6-2 or TRBV6-3 to TRBJ2-1; possibly TRBD1 or TRBD2 for D (5 bases each). The CDR3 loop spans 16 amino acids. Germline CDR1 MNHEY, CDR2 SVGEGT. V was clipped by 4 bases and J by 2 bases, with 15 bases between them. Written as DNA, the CDR3 is TGTGCCAGCAGTTCCGGGGACCGTCGCCCCTACAATGAGCAGTTCTTC. It yields the protein CASSSGDRRPYNEQFF.

This clonotype was picked up a small number of times. The chain combines TRBV6-2 or TRBV6-3 with TRBJ2-3; no reliable D call. Germline-derived CDR1 and CDR2 are MNHEY and SVGEGT. The V gene lost 3 bases and the J gene lost 3 bases, with 16 bases spanning the gap. The CDR3 contains 16 residues. In nucleotides, the CDR3 is TGTGCCAGCAGTTATGATGGCTCATCTCAAACAGATACGCAGTATTTT. It translates to CASSYDGSSQTDTQYF.

This chain links TRBV29-1 with TRBJ1-6; 8 nucleotides line up with TRBD1. Germline V CDR1 and CDR2: SQVTM, ANQGSEA. Trimming cost V 4 bases and J 13 bases; bases outside gene matches: 6. The CDR3 runs to 12 residues. CDR3 DNA: TGCAGCGTTGCCGGACAGGGTGTCCCCCTCCACTTT. The encoded protein is CSVAGQGVPLHF.

This chain joins TRBV2 and TRBJ1-6, with 7 bases lining up with TRBD1. Trimming took 7 bases from V and 6 from J; bases not matched to a gene: 6. Germline values: CDR1 SNHLY, CDR2 FYNNEI. CDR3 length: 14 amino acids. The CDR3: CASIPQGVNSPLHF. The CDR3 DNA reads TGTGCCAGCATCCCCCAGGGGGTTAATTCACCCCTCCACTTT.

The V gene is TRBV20-1, the J gene TRBJ2-1; a possible D gene is TRBD2 (5 bases). CDR1 is DFQATT and CDR2 is SNEGSKA in the germline V gene (reference sequence). CDR3 length: 13 residues. With 7 bases removed from V and 10 bases from J, the gap between germline ends came to 20 bases. The CDR3 sequence is CSVASLTSGEQFF. The CDR3 DNA reads TGCAGTGTGGCGAGTCTGACTTCGGGGGAGCAGTTCTTC.

In its sample, this clonotype was seen a few times. This chain uses TRBV2 with TRBJ2-5; 8 bases are shared with TRBD2. This CDR3 has 14 residues. Germline lookup yields CDR1 SNHLY and CDR2 FYNNEI. V lost 3 bases and J lost 1; bases outside the gene matches: 1. DNA of the CDR3: TGTGCCAGCAGTGAGACTAGCGTCCAAGAGACCCAGTACTTC. This gives the protein CASSETSVQETQYF.

This clonotype appeared a single time. J is TRBJ1-6 and V is TRBV6-5, with a weak D call TRBD1 (5 bases). The CDR3 runs to 17 residues. CDR1 MNHEY and CDR2 SVGAGI come from the germline V gene. Trimming stripped 2 bases from V and 6 bases from J, with 17 bases between. CDR3 sequence: CASSYAGKLLSNSPLHF. The DNA of the CDR3 is TGTGCCAGCAGTTACGCAGGGAAGCTCCTTTCTAATTCACCCCTCCACTTT.

This chain's CDR3 is CSARDVAGETQYF. Here the CDR3 DNA reads TGCAGTGCTAGAGATGTCGCCGGAGAGACCCAGTACTTC. The V and J genes are TRBV20-1 and TRBJ2-5; D gene ambiguous. Per the germline V gene, CDR1 is DFQATT and CDR2 is SNEGSKA (reference sequence). This CDR3 region has 13 residues. Trimming pared 0 bases from V and 4 bases from J, leaving 9 bases between.

The CDR3 protein is CASSWAAWNEQYF. CDR3 DNA: TGTGCCAGCAGTTGGGCTGCGTGGAACGAGCAGTACTTC. V usage is TRBV28 and J usage is TRBJ2-4; D is ambiguous. The end of the DNA fits TRBJ2-7 better, so the J call may be wrong. CDR1 and CDR2 from the germline V gene are MDHEN and SYDVKM. The CDR3 covers 13 residues.

This clonotype was found a few times. The rearrangement links TRBV7-8 to TRBJ2-6; 7 bases match TRBD1. Germline-derived CDR1 and CDR2 are SGHVS and FQNEAQ. Germline trimming cut 5 bases from V and 1 base from J; bases unmatched to any gene: 8. The CDR3 covers 17 residues. The chain's CDR3 is CASSPWTGESGANVLTF. CDR3 DNA sequence: TGTGCCAGCAGCCCCTGGACAGGAGAGTCTGGGGCCAACGTCCTGACTTTC.

This clonotype was found once. A junction boundary mismatches the germline segment, possibly from a read error. The DNA for the CDR3 is TGCGTCAGCAGCAGTCCTGACAGGGTCTATGGCTACACCTTC. This gives the protein CVSSSPDRVYGYTF. This chain links TRBV5-1 with TRBJ1-2, with TRBD1 matching over 7 bases. The CDR3 contains 14 residues. Germline CDR1 is SGHRS and CDR2 is YFSETQ.

This clonotype was picked up a small number of times. J is TRBJ2-5 and V is TRBV9; D not certain. The tail of the sequence fits TRBJ2-7 better, so the J call may be wrong. This CDR3 is built from 12 residues. In germline, CDR1 is SGDLS, CDR2 YYNGEE. The CDR3: CASSVVPHEQYF. For the CDR3, the DNA is TGTGCCAGCAGCGTAGTGCCCCACGAGCAGTACTTC.

In DNA, the CDR3 is TGTGCCAGCAGCTTAGCGCGCCGGAAGGAGACTGAAGCTTTCTTT. This translates into CASSLARRKETEAFF. V and J are TRBV7-2 and TRBJ1-1; D ambiguous. The CDR3 has 15 residues. Between the trimmed V and J ends, which lost 0 bases and 5 bases, there was a span of 13 bases. CDR1 is SGHTA and CDR2 is FQGNSA in the germline V gene.

This chain joins TRBV11-1 and TRBJ2-3; 7 bases are shared with TRBD1. V was clipped by 8 bases and J by 5 bases; unmatched bases: 10. The length of the CDR3 is 14 residues. Germline V gene data show CDR1 as SGHAT and CDR2 as FQDESV (reference sequence). The CDR3 is CASSVRGPGDTQYF. In DNA, the CDR3 is TGTGCCAGCTCGGTGAGGGGGCCGGGAGATACGCAGTATTTT.

The genes are TRBV7-2 and TRBJ2-7; 7 positions agree with TRBD1. The J call may not be correct, given that the DNA end is closer to TRBJ2-5. The CDR3 extends over 15 amino acids. Germline V lookup: CDR1 SGHTA, CDR2 FQGNSA. The DNA of the CDR3 is TGTGCCAGCGGCCGTGGGAAACAGGGGCAGGAGACCCAGTACTTC. It codes for CASGRGKQGQETQYF.

The chain couples TRBV7-2 to TRBJ1-2; 7 positions match TRBD1. The germline V gene encodes CDR1 SGHTA and CDR2 FQGNSA. The CDR3 loop spans 17 amino acids. V lost 4 bases, J lost 1 base, and 12 bases stayed unmatched. CDR3: CASSSQGGRGFNYGYTF. The CDR3 nucleotides read TGTGCCAGCAGCTCTCAGGGGGGGAGGGGGTTTAACTATGGCTACACCTTC. Looking up the rest from reference TRBV7-2 and TRBJ1-2 gives the full variable domain: GAGVSQSPSNKVTEKGKDVELRCDPISGHTALYWYRQSLGQGLEFLIYFQGNSAPDKSGLPSDRFSAERTGGSVSTLTIQRTQQEDSAVYLCASSSQGGRGFNYGYTFGSGTRLTVV.

J is TRBJ2-5 and V is TRBV12-5; D might be TRBD1 (5 bases). Germline V gene sequence: CDR1 LGHNT, CDR2 FRNRAP. The CDR3 has 14 amino acids. V lost 6 bases to trimming and J lost 4 bases, with 15 bases between them. In DNA form, the CDR3 reads TGTGCTAGTGGGGCTGCAGGGTTACGAGAGACCCAGTACTTC. This gives the protein CASGAAGLRETQYF.

This clonotype was seen at least ten times. V and J are TRBV18 and TRBJ2-7, with TRBD2 matching over 7 bases. CDR3 length: 13 residues. Germline CDR1 KGHSH, CDR2 LQKENI. Trimming removed 8 bases from V and 3 bases from J; junction bases left unmatched: 7. As DNA, the CDR3 is TGTGCCAGCAGCCCTGGACTAGGCTACGAGCAGTACTTC. Translated: CASSPGLGYEQYF.

In its sample, this clonotype was seen a few times. The chain carries TRBV5-6 and TRBJ2-1; D is unclear. CDR1 is SGHDT and CDR2 is YYEEEE in the germline V gene. V was cut by 2 bases and J by 9 bases, with 9 bases left in between. The CDR3 extends over 12 amino acids. The CDR3: CASSLRPGEQFF. In nucleotides, the CDR3 is TGTGCCAGCAGCTTAAGACCGGGTGAGCAGTTCTTC.

This clonotype was seen more than once but under ten times. The V call is TRBV7-2, the J call TRBJ1-2; tentative D call: TRBD1 (6 bases). The CDR3 runs to 14 residues. Germline-derived CDR1 and CDR2 are SGHTA and FQGNSA. Trimming removed 5 bases at V and 0 bases at J, with 10 bases between. CDR3 nucleotides: TGTGCCAGCAGCCACCGGGACACTAACTATGGCTACACCTTC. The encoded protein is CASSHRDTNYGYTF.

The chain uses TRBV10-3 and TRBJ2-3; D unclear. CDR3 length equals 14 residues. V was trimmed by 5 bases and J by 3 bases, leaving 12 bases between them. Germline V gene lookup returns CDR1 ENHRY and CDR2 SYGVKD. The CDR3 region has the DNA TGTGCCATCAGTATGGGCTCTTCAACAGATACGCAGTATTTT. It encodes CAISMGSSTDTQYF.

In this sample, this clonotype turned up a few times. V usage is TRBV12-3 or TRBV12-4 and J usage is TRBJ2-5, with D tentatively TRBD1 (6 bases). The V and J ends lost 6 bases and 5 bases respectively, with 16 bases between them. CDR3 length: 14 amino acids. The DNA of the CDR3 is TGTGCCAGCAGCCCGGGACAAAAGTGGGAGACCCAGTACTTC. Amino acid sequence: CASSPGQKWETQYF.

The chain has TRBV24-1 and TRBJ2-5; perhaps TRBD1 as D (6 bases). With 3 bases removed from V and 1 base from J, the gap between germline ends came to 11 bases. The CDR3 is 15 amino acids. Germline-derived CDR1 and CDR2 are KGHDR and SFDVKD. The CDR3 loop reads CATSDATGLQETQYF. The DNA for the CDR3 is TGTGCCACCAGTGATGCTACAGGGCTCCAAGAGACCCAGTACTTC.

The V and J genes are TRBV11-3 and TRBJ2-3; possible D gene TRBD2, 7 bases. Trimming removed 6 bases at V and 1 base at J, with 14 bases between. The CDR3 extends over 15 amino acids. Germline loops: CDR1 SGHNT, CDR2 YENEEA. CDR3 loop: CASSIGGAGTDTQYF. The CDR3 DNA reads TGTGCCAGCAGTATAGGGGGGGCTGGCACAGATACGCAGTATTTT.

The chain uses TRBV5-1 and TRBJ2-7; 7 nucleotides match TRBD2. The CDR3 has 14 amino acids. J was trimmed by 5 bases and V by 5 bases; bases with no gene match: 10. Per germline, CDR1 SGHRS and CDR2 YFSETQ. The CDR3 nucleotides read TGCGCCAGCAGTCGGGAGGCTAGCCAGAACGAGCAGTACTTC. It translates to CASSREASQNEQYF.

The chain uses TRBV28 and TRBJ2-7; 7 bases are a match to TRBD2. The CDR3 is made up of 15 amino acids. J gave up 5 bases and V 3 bases, and 10 bases lay outside the gene matches. The V gene's germline CDR1 is MDHEN and CDR2 SYDVKM. The CDR3 DNA reads TGTGCCAGCAGTTTTCTCGTGGAGGGAGGGAACGAGCAGTACTTC. It specifies CASSFLVEGGNEQYF.

This clonotype occurred a few times. The chain links TRBV9 to TRBJ2-4, with 9 bases matching TRBD1. Germline V lookup: CDR1 SGDLS, CDR2 YYNGEE. This CDR3 has 15 residues. The J segment lost 9 bases and the V segment lost 3 bases, leaving 10 bases of the junction unmatched. The chain's CDR3 is CASSASGTGNGIQYF. CDR3 coding DNA: TGTGCCAGCAGCGCATCGGGGACAGGGAACGGCATTCAGTACTTC.

DNA of the CDR3: TGTGCCAGCAGGATAGCGGGGGGGTCATATACGCAGTATTTT. Translated, it gives CASRIAGGSYTQYF. This chain links TRBV6-6 with TRBJ2-3; TRBD2 matches at 11 bases. The V and J ends lost 6 bases and 7 bases, in that order; junction bases with no gene match: 6. The CDR3 is 14 residues long. Germline CDR1 MNHNY, CDR2 SVGAGI (reference sequence).